The clone carrying this T cell receptor beta chain has only one observation. Its specificity is unknown. One end of the junction varies from germline; a read error may be responsible. Each donor was a healthy Caucasian individual from Russia, aged about 6 to 100. The CDR3 is 11 residues long. Germline V gene lookup returns CDR1 SNHLY and CDR2 FYNNEI. This sample was taken from a study of blood T cells in healthy people across ages. Points from the study as a whole: Researchers judged that diversity estimates from one million T cells fell short of true values. Strong correlation was found linking TCR beta diversity to naive T cell percentage.

Primed by a sample-barcoded 5' primer and a J-beta primer mix, a second PCR proceeded for about 7 to 11 cycles. TCRdb re-called the 5' RACE reads with MiXCR, one entry per CDR3 protein. This table holds 450,000 to 700,000 distinct CDR3 sequences, 25% to 30% found once. The J gene is TRBJ2-1, the V gene TRBV2; D is uncertain. The sample consisted of blood. The source of this sequence is an older woman in good health. DNA of the CDR3: TGTACCAGCGTCAGGCACAATGAGCAGTTCTTC. Translation: CTSVRHNEQFF.